One sample yielded the 15 T cell receptor beta chains listed below, sequenced in a study of blood T cell repertoires in COVID-19. Only in-frame clones appear in the TCRdb table, and some are missing; sequencing was by immunoSEQ multiplex PCR. Of 40,000 to 50,000 clones detected, over 75% appear once; the ten largest clones hold approximately 40%. Sequencing was done on a sample of peripheral blood. These receptors originate from a woman older than 75 with acute or convalescent COVID-19.

This clone was seen a single time. This chain uses TRBV28 with TRBJ1-1, with D tentatively TRBD1 (5 bases). The germline gives CDR1 MDHEN, CDR2 SYDVKM. The V end was cut by 4 bases, the J end by 1 base, with 10 bases between. This CDR3 has 14 residues. The CDR3 DNA follows: TGTGCCAGCAGTTCGGGGGGTCCGAACACTGAAGCTTTCTTT. The encoded protein is CASSSGGPNTEAFF.

The chain couples TRBV6-2 or TRBV6-3 to TRBJ2-3, with a tentative D call TRBD2 (5 bases). Germline CDR1 MNHEY, CDR2 SVGEGT. The CDR3 spans 18 residues. V was trimmed by 5 bases and J by 4 bases, leaving 25 bases between them. CDR3 nucleotide sequence: TGTGCCAGCAGTCATCACGCGGAGGCTAGTTTCCCCCCAGATACGCAGTATTTT. Translating gives CASSHHAEASFPPDTQYF.

Of note for this clone: The sample holds other DNA sequences that translate to the same CDR3. The CDR3 reads CASSAPGQGGEAFF. In DNA, the CDR3 is TGTGCCAGCAGTGCACCGGGACAGGGGGGTGAAGCTTTCTTT. The chain employs TRBV28 and TRBJ1-1; TRBD1 matches at 11 bases. CDR1 is MDHEN and CDR2 is SYDVKM in the germline V gene. Losses at the gene ends were 5 bases for V and 7 bases for J; bases not matched to a gene: 6. The CDR3 sequence is 14 residues long.

J is TRBJ2-2 and V is TRBV2; the match to TRBD1 covers 9 bases. The CDR3 loop spans 15 amino acids. CDR1 is SNHLY, CDR2 FYNNEI, per germline. V dropped 4 bases and J dropped 6; count of bases not matched to a gene: 6. CDR3 sequence: CASSAQGQGSGELFF. The CDR3 coding sequence is TGTGCCAGCAGTGCCCAGGGACAGGGTTCCGGGGAGCTGTTTTTT.

This rearrangement joins TRBV12-3 or TRBV12-4 to TRBJ1-6; D gene uncertain. The CDR3 is 12 residues long. Between the trimmed V and J ends, which lost 6 bases and 9 bases, there was a span of 9 bases. CDR3 nucleotide sequence: TGTGCCAGCAGCCGAGATTCTTCACCCCTCCACTTT. Its protein product is CASSRDSSPLHF.

This clone has just a few counts. The chain has TRBV11-1 and TRBJ1-1; 9 nucleotides match TRBD1. The CDR3 consists of 14 residues. The ends lost 1 base at V and 7 bases at J; junction bases unmatched: 4. The germline V gene has CDR1 SGHAT and CDR2 FQDESV (reference sequence). Here the CDR3 reads CASSLEGTGFEAFF. The CDR3 DNA reads TGTGCCAGCAGCTTAGAGGGGACAGGGTTTGAAGCTTTCTTT.

The chain links TRBV5-4 to TRBJ1-2, with 11 bases identical to TRBD1. Losses at the gene ends were 3 bases for V and 6 bases for J; bases not matched to a gene: 4. Germline assignment: CDR1 SGHNT and CDR2 YYREEE (reference sequence). This CDR3 comprises 14 residues. This chain's CDR3 is CASSSDRGLNGYTF. The CDR3 DNA reads as TGTGCCAGCAGCTCGGACAGGGGGCTAAATGGCTACACCTTC.

The rearrangement uses TRBV2 and TRBJ1-5; 12 nucleotides match TRBD1. From germline, CDR1 is SNHLY and CDR2 FYNNEI. After removal of 11 bases from V and 6 bases from J, the junction contained 8 bases not matched to a gene. The CDR3 runs 14 residues. The CDR3 nucleotides read TGTGCCGGGGGACAGGGGGCGCACGGTCAGCCCCAGCATTTT. Encoded protein: CAGGQGAHGQPQHF.

This clone was detected a few times. The V gene is TRBV6-1, the J gene TRBJ2-7; 8 positions agree with TRBD1. CDR3 length equals 14 residues. With 3 bases clipped from V and 6 bases from J, the junction kept 7 bases outside the gene matches. The germline gives CDR1 MNHNS, CDR2 SASEGT. In DNA form, the CDR3 reads TGTGCCAGCAGTGACGACAGGGGAACAACCGAGCAGTACTTC. This sequence encodes CASSDDRGTTEQYF.

The chain carries TRBV7-9 and TRBJ2-5; 8 bases match TRBD2. After removal of 0 bases from V and 2 bases from J, the junction contained 2 bases not matched to a gene. The CDR3 is made up of 15 amino acids. Germline V gene sequence: CDR1 SEHNR, CDR2 FQNEAQ (reference sequence). CDR3 in amino acids: CASSLAAGGQETQYF. The CDR3, as DNA: TGTGCCAGCAGCTTAGCGGCGGGGGGACAAGAGACCCAGTACTTC.

This clone was seen a few times. V usage is TRBV6-5 and J usage is TRBJ1-5; D is ambiguous. V lost 7 bases to trimming and J lost 7 bases, with 20 bases between them. In germline, CDR1 is MNHEY, CDR2 SVGAGI. The CDR3 contains 15 residues. The CDR3 loop is CASISRVGNGQPQHF. The CDR3 coding sequence is TGTGCCAGCATCTCGAGGGTGGGAAATGGGCAGCCCCAGCATTTT.

The chain combines TRBV30 with TRBJ1-1, with D possibly matching TRBD1 (6 bases). CDR3 length equals 11 residues. Deletions cut 4 bases from V and 3 bases from J, with 6 bases between. Per the germline V gene, CDR1 is GTSNPN and CDR2 is SVGIG (reference sequence). The CDR3 region is CAWNRDTEAFF. The CDR3 DNA is TGTGCCTGGAACAGGGACACTGAAGCTTTCTTT.

The V and J genes are TRBV6-2 or TRBV6-3 and TRBJ1-5; unclear D gene. Trimming took off 6 bases at V and 4 bases at J, with 13 bases between the two ends. The length of the CDR3 is 14 residues. CDR1 MNHEY and CDR2 SVGEGT come from the germline V gene. The CDR3 nucleotides read TGTGCCAGCAGCGATCCAGGTGATAATCAGCCCCAGCATTTT. This codes for CASSDPGDNQPQHF.

This clone was seen once. The chain links TRBV2 to TRBJ2-1; possibly TRBD1 for D (5 bases). The germline V gene encodes CDR1 SNHLY and CDR2 FYNNEI. V was shortened by 2 bases and J by 0 bases, with 11 bases between the two germline ends. The CDR3 covers 16 residues. Here the CDR3 reads CASSEWGMTSYNEQFF. The CDR3 nucleotides read TGTGCCAGCAGTGAATGGGGCATGACCTCCTACAATGAGCAGTTCTTC.

This chain connects TRBV2 to TRBJ2-1; 9 bases agree with TRBD2. V shed 8 bases, J shed 8 bases, and the junction held 16 bases outside the gene matches. Germline V lookup: CDR1 SNHLY, CDR2 FYNNEI. The CDR3 consists of 16 residues. The CDR3 DNA reads TGTGCCAGCTGTGCTAGCGGGGTTAATTTCGAGGATGAGCAGTTCTTC. Encoded protein: CASCASGVNFEDEQFF.